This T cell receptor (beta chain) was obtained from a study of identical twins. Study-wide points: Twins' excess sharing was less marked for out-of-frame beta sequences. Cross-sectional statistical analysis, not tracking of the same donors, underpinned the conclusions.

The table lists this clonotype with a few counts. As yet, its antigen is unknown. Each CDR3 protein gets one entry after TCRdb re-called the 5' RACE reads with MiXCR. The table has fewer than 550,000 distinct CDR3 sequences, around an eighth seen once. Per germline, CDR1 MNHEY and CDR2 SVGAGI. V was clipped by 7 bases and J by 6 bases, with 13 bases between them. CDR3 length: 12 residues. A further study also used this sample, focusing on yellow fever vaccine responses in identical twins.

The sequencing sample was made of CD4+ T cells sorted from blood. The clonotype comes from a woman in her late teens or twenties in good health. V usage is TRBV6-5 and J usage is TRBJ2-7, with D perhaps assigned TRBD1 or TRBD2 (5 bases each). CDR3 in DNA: TGTGCCAGCAAAGGGACCGCTGGCGAGCAGTACTTC. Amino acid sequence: CASKGTAGEQYF.